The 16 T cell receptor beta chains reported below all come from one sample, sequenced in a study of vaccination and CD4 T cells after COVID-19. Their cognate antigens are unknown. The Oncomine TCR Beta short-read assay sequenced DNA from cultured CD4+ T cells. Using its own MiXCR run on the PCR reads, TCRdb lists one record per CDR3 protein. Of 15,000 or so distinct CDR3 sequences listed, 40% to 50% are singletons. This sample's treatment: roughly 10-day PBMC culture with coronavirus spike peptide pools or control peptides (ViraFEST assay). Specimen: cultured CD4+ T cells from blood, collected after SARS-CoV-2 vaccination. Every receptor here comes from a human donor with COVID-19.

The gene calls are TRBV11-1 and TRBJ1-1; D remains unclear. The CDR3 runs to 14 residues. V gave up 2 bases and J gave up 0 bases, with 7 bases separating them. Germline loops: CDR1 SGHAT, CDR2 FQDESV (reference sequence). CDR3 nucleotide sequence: TGTGCCAGCAGCTTACAGGCCATGAACACTGAAGCTTTCTTT. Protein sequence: CASSLQAMNTEAFF.

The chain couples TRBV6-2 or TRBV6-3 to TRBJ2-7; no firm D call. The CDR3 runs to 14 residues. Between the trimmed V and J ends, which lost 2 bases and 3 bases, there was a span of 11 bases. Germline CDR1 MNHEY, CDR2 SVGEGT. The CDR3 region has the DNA TGTGCCAGCAGTTACCCTAGTGGAAACTACGAGCAGTACTTC. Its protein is CASSYPSGNYEQYF.

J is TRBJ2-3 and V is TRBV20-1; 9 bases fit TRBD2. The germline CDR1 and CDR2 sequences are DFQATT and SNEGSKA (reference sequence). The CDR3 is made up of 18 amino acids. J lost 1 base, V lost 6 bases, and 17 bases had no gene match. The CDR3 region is CSANLLRGGRMGTDTQYF. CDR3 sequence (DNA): TGCAGTGCAAACCTCTTGCGGGGGGGCAGGATGGGCACAGATACGCAGTATTTT.

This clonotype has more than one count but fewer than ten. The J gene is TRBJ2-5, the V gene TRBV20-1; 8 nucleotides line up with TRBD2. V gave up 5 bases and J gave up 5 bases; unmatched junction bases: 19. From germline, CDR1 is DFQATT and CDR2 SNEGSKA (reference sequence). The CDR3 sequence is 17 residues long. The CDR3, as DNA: TGCAGTGCTCGACTGCCGAGCAGCGGGGGTTCTTGGGAGACCCAGTACTTC. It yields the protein CSARLPSSGGSWETQYF.

The CDR3 nucleotides read TGTGCCAGCAGTTACGGGTGGTCAGATACGCAGTATTTT. Translated: CASSYGWSDTQYF. The chain recombines TRBV6-5 with TRBJ2-3; unclear D gene. CDR1 MNHEY and CDR2 SVGAGI come from the germline V gene. Trimming shortened V by 2 bases and J by 4 bases, and 7 bases separated the two germline ends. The CDR3 runs 13 residues.

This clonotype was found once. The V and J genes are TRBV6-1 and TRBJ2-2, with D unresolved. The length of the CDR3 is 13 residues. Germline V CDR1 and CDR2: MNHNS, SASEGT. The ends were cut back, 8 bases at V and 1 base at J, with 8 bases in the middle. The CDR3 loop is CASLSLNTGELFF. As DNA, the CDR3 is TGTGCCAGCCTTAGTCTGAACACCGGGGAGCTGTTTTTT.

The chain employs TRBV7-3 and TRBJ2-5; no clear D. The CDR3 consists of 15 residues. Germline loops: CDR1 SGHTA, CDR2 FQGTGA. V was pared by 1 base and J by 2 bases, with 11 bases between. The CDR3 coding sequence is TGTGCCAGCAGCTTAAACCTCGGACGTCAAGAGACCCAGTACTTC. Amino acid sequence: CASSLNLGRQETQYF. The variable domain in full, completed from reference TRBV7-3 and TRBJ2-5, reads GAGVSQTPSNKVTEKGKYVELRCDPISGHTALYWYRQSLGQGPEFLIYFQGTGAADDSGLPNDRFFAVRPEGSVSTLKIQRTERGDSAVYLCASSLNLGRQETQYFGPGTRLLVL.

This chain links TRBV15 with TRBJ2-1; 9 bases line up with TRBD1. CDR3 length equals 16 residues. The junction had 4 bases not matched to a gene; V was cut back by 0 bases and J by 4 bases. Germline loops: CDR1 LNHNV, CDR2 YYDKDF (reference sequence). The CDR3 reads CATSRDGTGTYNEQFF. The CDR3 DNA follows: TGTGCCACCAGCAGAGACGGGACAGGGACGTACAATGAGCAGTTCTTC.

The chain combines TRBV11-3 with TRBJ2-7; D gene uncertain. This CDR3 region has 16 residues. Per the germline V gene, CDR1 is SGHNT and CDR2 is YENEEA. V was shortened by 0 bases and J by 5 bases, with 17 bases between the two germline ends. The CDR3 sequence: CASSLDRSSLVDEQYF. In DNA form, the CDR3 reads TGTGCCAGCAGCTTAGATCGGAGTAGCTTGGTTGACGAGCAGTACTTC.

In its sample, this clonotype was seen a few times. The CDR3 loop reads CASSQRQLNTEAFF. CDR3 bases: TGTGCCAGCTCGCAACGGCAGCTGAACACTGAAGCTTTCTTT. The V and J genes are TRBV6-1 and TRBJ1-1; no firm D call. Trimming left V 8 bases short and J 0 bases short, with 13 bases between. Germline CDR1 reads MNHNS; CDR2 reads SASEGT. The length of the CDR3 is 14 residues.

This chain's CDR3 is CASSWAGTGKETQYF. CDR3 sequence (DNA): TGTGCCAGCAGTTGGGCCGGGACGGGTAAAGAGACCCAGTACTTC. This chain connects TRBV27 to TRBJ2-5; D may be TRBD1 or TRBD2 (5 bases each). V was shortened by 4 bases and J by 3 bases, with 15 bases between the two germline ends. Germline V CDR1 and CDR2: MNHEY, SMNVEV (reference sequence). This CDR3 contains 15 residues.

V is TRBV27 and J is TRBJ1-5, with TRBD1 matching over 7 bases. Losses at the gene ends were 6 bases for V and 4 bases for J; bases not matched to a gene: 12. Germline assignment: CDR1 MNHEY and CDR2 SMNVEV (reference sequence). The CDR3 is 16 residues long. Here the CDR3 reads CASSPGDSLLNQPQHF. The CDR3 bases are TGTGCCAGCAGCCCAGGGGACAGCCTGTTAAATCAGCCCCAGCATTTT.

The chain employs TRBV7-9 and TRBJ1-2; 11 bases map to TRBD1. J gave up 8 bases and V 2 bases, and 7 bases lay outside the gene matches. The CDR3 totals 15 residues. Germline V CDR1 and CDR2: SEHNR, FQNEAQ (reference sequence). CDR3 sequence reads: CASSLMGQGVGGYTF. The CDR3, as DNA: TGTGCCAGCAGCTTAATGGGACAGGGGGTAGGCGGCTACACCTTC.

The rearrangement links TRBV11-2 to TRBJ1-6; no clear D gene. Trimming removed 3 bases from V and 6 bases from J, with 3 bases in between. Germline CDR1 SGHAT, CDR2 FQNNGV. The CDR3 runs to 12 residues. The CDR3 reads CASSFLNSPLHF. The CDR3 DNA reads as TGTGCCAGCAGCTTTCTTAATTCACCCCTCCACTTT.

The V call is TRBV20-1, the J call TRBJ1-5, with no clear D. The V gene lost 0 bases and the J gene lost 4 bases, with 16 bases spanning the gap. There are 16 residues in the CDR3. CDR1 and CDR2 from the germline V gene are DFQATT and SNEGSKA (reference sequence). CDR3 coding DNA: TGCAGTGCTAGAGATGGAAGCAACCGACAAAATCAGCCCCAGCATTTT. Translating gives CSARDGSNRQNQPQHF.

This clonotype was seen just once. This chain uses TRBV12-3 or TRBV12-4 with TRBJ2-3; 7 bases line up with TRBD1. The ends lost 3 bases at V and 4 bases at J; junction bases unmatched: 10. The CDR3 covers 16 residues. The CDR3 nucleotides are TGTGCCAGCAGTTTTCTTGCGACAGGGCGAGCAGATACGCAGTATTTT. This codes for CASSFLATGRADTQYF.